This TCR beta chain was sequenced in a study of T-cell reconstitution after alpha-beta-depleted transplantation in children. The TCRbeta library was prepared with unique molecular identifiers. TCRdb itself ran the PCR reads through MiXCR, one entry per CDR3 protein. The sample has some 500,000 distinct CDR3 sequences, approximately 20% seen once. This CDR3 has 16 residues. V lost 8 bases and J lost 1; bases outside the gene matches: 9. From germline, CDR1 is SEHNR and CDR2 FQNEAQ (reference sequence). V is TRBV7-9 and J is TRBJ2-3; 10 bases agree with TRBD2. The sequence was obtained from a human donor who donated a stem cell graft to a child with acute lymphoblastic leukemia. The material sequenced was PBMCs from the stem cell graft donor, taken from the stem cell graft. In nucleotides, the CDR3 is TGTGCCAGCGGCCTAAGCGGGAGGGTGGGCACAGATACGCAGTATTTT. Translating it yields CASGLSGRVGTDTQYF.